The entry that follows covers one T cell receptor (beta chain) sequence. CDR3 size: 15 residues. CDR1 and CDR2 (germline): MRHNA, SNTAGT. V shed 6 bases, J shed 4 bases, and the junction held 4 bases outside the gene matches. The sample is drawn from a study of T cell changes during pregnancy in multiple sclerosis. Method: immunoSEQ multiplex PCR; TCRdb's copy keeps in-frame clones and lacks some. The sample shows around 80,000 clones, just over 90% of them seen only once. The rearrangement links TRBV6-4 to TRBJ2-1; 12 nucleotides align to TRBD2. The clonotype comes from a female donor with multiple sclerosis, enrolled in a pregnancy study. The sample was peripheral blood, taken before pregnancy. DNA for the CDR3: TGTGCCAGCAGCCCTCTAGCGGGAGGGTACAATGAGCAGTTCTTC. This encodes CASSPLAGGYNEQFF.